Each of the 5 T cell receptor beta chains below was sequenced from the same sample in a study of graft-versus-host responses after intestinal transplantation. The table came from immunoSEQ multiplex PCR; TCRdb's copy has only in-frame clones and leaves some out. The table has about 97,000 clones, around 90% seen once. Antigens of these TCRs are unknown. The specimen comprised unstimulated CD8+ T cells sorted from spleen or lymph node cells, sampled before transplant. The receptors shown here come from a human donor who was the organ donor for an intestinal transplant.

V usage is TRBV29-1 and J usage is TRBJ2-1, with 7 bases lining up with TRBD1. CDR1 and CDR2 from the germline V gene are SQVTM and ANQGSEA. Germline trimming cut 4 bases from V and 8 bases from J; bases unmatched to any gene: 17. This CDR3 comprises 16 residues. The CDR3 sequence: CSVGPNSGTVNYEQFF. As DNA, the CDR3 is TGCAGCGTTGGGCCAAATTCCGGGACAGTAAACTATGAGCAGTTCTTC.

The chain couples TRBV19 to TRBJ1-1, with D perhaps TRBD1 (5 bases). Germline CDR1 is LNHDA and CDR2 is SQIVND (reference sequence). This CDR3 is 14 amino acids long. The V gene lost 7 bases and the J gene lost 6 bases, with 18 bases spanning the gap. The CDR3 protein is CASKGPGGRAEAFF. The CDR3, as DNA: TGTGCCAGTAAGGGGCCGGGCGGCCGGGCTGAAGCTTTCTTT. The variable domain in full, completed from reference TRBV19 and TRBJ1-1, reads DGGITQSPKYLFRKEGQNVTLSCEQNLNHDAMYWYRQDPGQGLRLIYYSQIVNDFQKGDIAEGYSVSREKKESFPLTVTSAQKNPTAFYLCASKGPGGRAEAFFGQGTRLTVV.

The chain is built from TRBV7-2 and TRBJ2-5; perhaps TRBD1 as D (6 bases). V lost 1 base, J lost 4 bases, and 10 bases lay in between. This CDR3 is built from 14 residues. Germline assignment: CDR1 SGHTA and CDR2 FQGNSA. The CDR3 nucleotides read TGTGCCAGCAGCTTAGGTTCAGGGGTAGAGACCCAGTACTTC. Translation gives CASSLGSGVETQYF.

J is TRBJ2-2 and V is TRBV5-1, with 7 bases identical to TRBD1. J gave up 6 bases and V 1 base, and 12 bases lay outside the gene matches. This CDR3 is built from 17 residues. Germline values: CDR1 SGHRS, CDR2 YFSETQ. The CDR3 is CASSLQESGGMAGELFF. In DNA form, the CDR3 reads TGCGCCAGCAGCTTGCAGGAGTCAGGGGGTATGGCCGGGGAGCTGTTTTTT.

The V gene is TRBV4-2, the J gene TRBJ1-1; 7 bases are a match to TRBD1. The V gene end was trimmed by 0 bases and the J gene end by 5 bases; junction bases not matched to a gene: 12. Germline V gene data show CDR1 as LGHNA and CDR2 as YNFKEQ. The CDR3 sequence is 17 residues long. CDR3 loop: CASSQDTGVMGNTEAFF. The DNA for the CDR3 is TGTGCCAGCAGCCAAGATACAGGGGTAATGGGAAATACTGAAGCTTTCTTT.